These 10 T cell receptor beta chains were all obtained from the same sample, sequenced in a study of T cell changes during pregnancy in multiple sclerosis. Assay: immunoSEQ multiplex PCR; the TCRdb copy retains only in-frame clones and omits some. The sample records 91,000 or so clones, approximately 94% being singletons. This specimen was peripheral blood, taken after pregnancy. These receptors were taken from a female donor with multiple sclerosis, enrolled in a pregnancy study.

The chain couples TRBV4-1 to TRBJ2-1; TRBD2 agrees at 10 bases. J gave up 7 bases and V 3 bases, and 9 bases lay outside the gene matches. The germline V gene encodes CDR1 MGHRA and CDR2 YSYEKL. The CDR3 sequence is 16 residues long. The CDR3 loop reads CASSQVLAGKENEQFF. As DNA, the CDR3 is TGCGCCAGCAGCCAGGTACTAGCGGGGAAGGAAAATGAGCAGTTCTTC.

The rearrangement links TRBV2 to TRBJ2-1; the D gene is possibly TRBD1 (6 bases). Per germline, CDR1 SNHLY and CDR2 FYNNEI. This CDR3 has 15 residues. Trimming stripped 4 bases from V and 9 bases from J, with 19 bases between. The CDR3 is CASSGDRTVVGEQFF. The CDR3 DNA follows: TGTGCCAGCAGTGGTGACAGGACGGTTGTCGGTGAGCAGTTCTTC.

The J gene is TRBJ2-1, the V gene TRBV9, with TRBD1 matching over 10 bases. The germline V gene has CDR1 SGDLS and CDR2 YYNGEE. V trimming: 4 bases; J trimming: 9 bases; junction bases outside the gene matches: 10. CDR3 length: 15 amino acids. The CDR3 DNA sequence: TGTGCCAGCAGCTTGACAGGGGGCTTGATGGGTGAGCAGTTCTTC. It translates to CASSLTGGLMGEQFF.

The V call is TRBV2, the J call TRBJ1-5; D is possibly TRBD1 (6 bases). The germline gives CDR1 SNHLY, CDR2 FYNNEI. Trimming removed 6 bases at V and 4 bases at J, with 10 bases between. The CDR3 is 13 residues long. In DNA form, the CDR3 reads TGTGCCAGCAGGGAACAGGGAAATCAGCCCCAGCATTTT. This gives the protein CASREQGNQPQHF.

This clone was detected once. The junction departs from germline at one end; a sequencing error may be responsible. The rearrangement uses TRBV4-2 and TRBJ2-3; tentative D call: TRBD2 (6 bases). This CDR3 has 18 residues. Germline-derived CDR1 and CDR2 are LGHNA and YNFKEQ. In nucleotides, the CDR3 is TGTGCCAGCAGCCAAGTTTTAAATAGCGGCCGAAGCACAGATACGCGGTATTTT. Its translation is CASSQVLNSGRSTDTRYF.

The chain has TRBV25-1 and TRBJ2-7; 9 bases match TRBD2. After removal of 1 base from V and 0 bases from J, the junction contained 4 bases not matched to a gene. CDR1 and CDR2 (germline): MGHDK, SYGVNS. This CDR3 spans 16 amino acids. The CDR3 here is CASSELAGELSYEQYF. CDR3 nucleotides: TGTGCCAGCAGTGAATTAGCGGGAGAACTCTCCTACGAGCAGTACTTC.

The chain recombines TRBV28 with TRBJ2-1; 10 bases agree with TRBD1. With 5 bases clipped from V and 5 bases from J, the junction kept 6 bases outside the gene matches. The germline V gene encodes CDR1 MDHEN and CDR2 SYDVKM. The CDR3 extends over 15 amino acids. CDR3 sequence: CASSPGTGVHNEQFF. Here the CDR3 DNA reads TGTGCCAGCAGTCCTGGGACAGGGGTCCACAATGAGCAGTTCTTC.

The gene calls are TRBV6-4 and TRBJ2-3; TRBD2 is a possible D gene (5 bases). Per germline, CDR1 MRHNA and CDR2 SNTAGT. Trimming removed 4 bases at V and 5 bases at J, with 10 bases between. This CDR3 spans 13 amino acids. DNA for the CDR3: TGTGCCAGCAGTGCGCACGGGGAAGATACGCAGTATTTT. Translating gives CASSAHGEDTQYF.

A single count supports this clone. In DNA, the CDR3 is TGTGCCATCAGTGAGTCAGGGGACAGCTCCTACGAGCAGTACTTC. It translates to CAISESGDSSYEQYF. The chain employs TRBV10-3 and TRBJ2-7, with 7 bases matching TRBD1. The germline V gene has CDR1 ENHRY and CDR2 SYGVKD. This CDR3 has 15 residues. J gave up 0 bases and V 0 bases, and 2 bases lay outside the gene matches.

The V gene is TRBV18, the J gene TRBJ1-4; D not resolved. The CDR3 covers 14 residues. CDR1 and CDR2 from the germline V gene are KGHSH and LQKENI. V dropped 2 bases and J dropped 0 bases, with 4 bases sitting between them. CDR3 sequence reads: CASSPTATNEKLFF. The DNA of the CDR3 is TGTGCCAGCTCACCAACAGCAACTAATGAAAAACTGTTTTTT.